This passage covers 16 T cell receptor beta chains from one sample sequenced in a study of identical twins. TCRdb reanalysed the 5' RACE reads using MiXCR and keeps one entry per CDR3 protein. The sample includes some 710,000 distinct CDR3 sequences, less than 7% of them seen just once. Sequenced input: naive T cells sorted from blood. Source of these receptors: a man aged 18 to 35 in good health.

This clonotype was observed at least ten times. The chain has TRBV29-1 and TRBJ2-5; 11 bases agree with TRBD2. V lost 7 bases to trimming and J lost 5 bases; unmatched junction nucleotides: 21. Germline V gene lookup returns CDR1 SQVTM and CDR2 ANQGSEA. The CDR3 runs to 18 residues. This CDR3 reads CSAPRLAGGVPLGETQYF. The DNA for the CDR3 is TGCAGCGCTCCAAGGCTAGCGGGAGGAGTTCCCCTGGGGGAGACCCAGTACTTC.

In its sample, this clonotype was seen many times. This chain joins TRBV20-1 and TRBJ2-7; 14 bases are shared with TRBD2. The J segment lost 2 bases and the V segment lost 6 bases, leaving 3 bases of the junction unmatched. There are 14 residues in the CDR3. Germline V gene sequence: CDR1 DFQATT, CDR2 SNEGSKA (reference sequence). This CDR3 is CSAKGLAGAYEQYF. In DNA form, the CDR3 reads TGCAGTGCCAAGGGACTAGCGGGGGCCTACGAGCAGTACTTC.

This clonotype has ten or more counts. The rearrangement links TRBV20-1 to TRBJ1-2; 8 bases map to TRBD1. Germline CDR1 reads DFQATT; CDR2 reads SNEGSKA (reference sequence). Unmatched junction bases numbered 6, after V lost 0 bases and J lost 3 bases. The CDR3 loop spans 15 amino acids. CDR3 residues: CSARDHPGGHYGYTF. The DNA of the CDR3 is TGCAGTGCTAGAGACCACCCAGGGGGCCACTATGGCTACACCTTC.

This rearrangement joins TRBV7-7 to TRBJ2-7; D possibly corresponds to TRBD2 (5 bases). This CDR3 contains 13 residues. V was pared by 1 base and J by 8 bases, with 12 bases between. Per the germline V gene, CDR1 is SSHAT and CDR2 is FNYEAQ (reference sequence). The CDR3 loop is CASSLGGPSKQYF. CDR3 DNA: TGTGCCAGCAGCTTAGGCGGGCCCTCGAAGCAGTACTTC. Complete variable domain (other parts from reference TRBV7-7 and TRBJ2-7): GAGVSQSPRYKVTKRGQDVTLRCDPISSHATLYWYQQALGQGPEFLTYFNYEAQPDKSGLPSDRFSAERPEGSISTLTIQRTEQRDSAMYRCASSLGGPSKQYFGPGTRLTVT.

This clonotype was counted many times. The V call is TRBV6-2 or TRBV6-3, the J call TRBJ2-7; D may be TRBD2 (5 bases). From germline, CDR1 is MNHEY and CDR2 SVGEGT. Between the trimmed V and J ends, which lost 8 bases and 3 bases, there was a span of 11 bases. The CDR3 has 12 amino acids. The CDR3 spells CASSAAVYEQYF. The DNA for the CDR3 is TGTGCCAGCTCAGCGGCTGTCTACGAGCAGTACTTC.

V and J are TRBV18 and TRBJ1-1; D is uncertain. The CDR3 consists of 14 residues. V was pared by 1 base and J by 0 bases, with 6 bases between. The germline V gene encodes CDR1 KGHSH and CDR2 LQKENI. CDR3 DNA sequence: TGTGCCAGCTCACCACTCTCCCTGAACACTGAAGCTTTCTTT. Protein product: CASSPLSLNTEAFF. Filled out from reference TRBV18 and TRBJ1-1, the complete variable domain reads NAGVMQNPRHLVRRRGQEARLRCSPMKGHSHVYWYRQLPEEGLKFMVYLQKENIIDESGMPKERFSAEFPKEGPSILRIQQVVRGDSAAYFCASSPLSLNTEAFFGQGTRLTVV.

At least ten counts were recorded for this clonotype. The chain has TRBV27 and TRBJ2-1; 11 bases match TRBD2. The length of the CDR3 is 15 residues. The germline gives CDR1 MNHEY, CDR2 SMNVEV (reference sequence). V gave up 7 bases and J gave up 4 bases; unmatched junction bases: 6. As DNA, the CDR3 is TGTGCCAGCACCATCGGGACTAGCGGATACAATGAGCAGTTCTTC. It codes for CASTIGTSGYNEQFF.

This clonotype showed up just a few times. This chain links TRBV10-3 with TRBJ2-7, with D unclear. The germline V gene encodes CDR1 ENHRY and CDR2 SYGVKD. The CDR3 runs 12 residues. V was clipped by 11 bases and J by 7 bases, with 18 bases between them. CDR3 in amino acids: CASRDWVGEQYV. The DNA of the CDR3 is TGTGCCTCCCGAGATTGGGTGGGTGAGCAGTACGTC.

This clonotype was picked up a small number of times. The rearrangement joins TRBV29-1 to TRBJ2-1, with D perhaps matching TRBD1 (6 bases). V lost 1 base and J 3 bases, leaving 16 bases between the germline ends. CDR1 is SQVTM and CDR2 is ANQGSEA in the germline V gene. CDR3 size: 16 residues. CDR3 coding DNA: TGCAGCGTTGAAGGCCCATGGGGGCGGAACTACAATGAGCAGTTCTTC. It is translated as CSVEGPWGRNYNEQFF.

The chain uses TRBV6-5 and TRBJ2-2; the match to TRBD1 covers 7 bases. In germline, CDR1 is MNHEY, CDR2 SVGAGI. The CDR3 is 14 amino acids. J gave up 7 bases and V 4 bases, and 6 bases lay outside the gene matches. CDR3 protein: CASSLTGTVGELFF. The CDR3 nucleotides are TGTGCCAGCAGTTTGACAGGGACGGTCGGGGAGCTGTTTTTT.

The chain combines TRBV5-1 with TRBJ1-5; TRBD1 is a possible D gene (6 bases). Germline loops: CDR1 SGHRS, CDR2 YFSETQ. The CDR3 contains 16 residues. V was shortened by 0 bases and J by 0 bases, with 10 bases between the two germline ends. The CDR3 coding sequence is TGCGCCAGCAGCTTGGATCCAGGGGATAGCAATCAGCCCCAGCATTTT. This codes for CASSLDPGDSNQPQHF.

This clonotype was seen a handful of times. This chain uses TRBV14 with TRBJ2-1; 11 bases align to TRBD1. V dropped 4 bases and J dropped 6; count of bases not matched to a gene: 5. Germline V gives CDR1 SGHDN, CDR2 FVKESK. CDR3 size: 15 residues. The CDR3 region is CASSPGQGATNEQFF. The CDR3 nucleotides are TGTGCCAGCAGCCCCGGACAGGGGGCGACCAATGAGCAGTTCTTC.

This clonotype has more than one count but fewer than ten. The chain combines TRBV29-1 with TRBJ2-7, with 7 bases aligning to TRBD2. The CDR3 contains 16 residues. The germline V gene encodes CDR1 SQVTM and CDR2 ANQGSEA. Trimming removed 8 bases from V and 4 bases from J; junction bases left unmatched: 20. The DNA for the CDR3 is TGCAGCTTTTGGGGGGGGGGATTCGGGGCGCGGTACGAGCAGTACGTC. This translates into CSFWGGGFGARYEQYV.

This clonotype was recorded once. A much larger clone differs from this one at a single base, so this may be a read error. It is likely a read error, because the conserved phenylalanine at the end of the CDR3 is missing. The V and J genes are TRBV7-2 and TRBJ2-5, with TRBD1 as a possible D gene (7 bases). With 5 bases removed from V and 3 bases from J, the gap between germline ends came to 16 bases. Germline CDR1 is SGHTA and CDR2 is FQGNSA. The length of the CDR3 is 15 residues. The CDR3 protein is CASSLGGRGEETQYI. In DNA form, the CDR3 reads TGTGCCAGCAGCCTAGGAGGCAGGGGGGAAGAGACCCAGTACATC.

The DNA for the CDR3 is TGTGCCAGGCAGTATGATAGCGGGAGGAACTACAATGAGCAGTTCTTC. As protein: CARQYDSGRNYNEQFF. V gene TRBV2 combines with J gene TRBJ2-1; 10 bases line up with TRBD2. V gave up 9 bases and J gave up 3 bases; unmatched junction bases: 11. CDR1 and CDR2 from the germline V gene are SNHLY and FYNNEI. The CDR3 runs 16 residues.

This clonotype was counted many times. This chain uses TRBV18 with TRBJ2-5; maybe TRBD2 (6 bases). CDR1 is KGHSH, CDR2 LQKENI, per germline. Trimming removed 0 bases from V and 1 base from J, with 9 bases in between. The CDR3 is made up of 15 amino acids. CDR3 coding DNA: TGTGCCAGCTCACCACCGGAGGGGCTCCAAGAGACCCAGTACTTC. Residues: CASSPPEGLQETQYF.